This T cell receptor beta chain was captured in a study of blood T cells in healthy people across ages. Drawing of peripheral blood yielded about 10 milliliters from each donor. The junction had 5 bases not matched to a gene; V was cut back by 3 bases and J by 2 bases. The CDR3 has 15 amino acids. CDR1 KGHDR and CDR2 SFDVKD come from the germline V gene. A J-beta primer mix and a sample-barcoded 5' primer were used in a second PCR of roughly 6 to 11 cycles. One entry per CDR3 protein, called by TCRdb with MiXCR from the 5' RACE reads. The table lists about 1.8 million distinct CDR3 sequences, roughly 49% of them singletons. This clonotype has a handful of counts. Its antigen is as yet unknown. Study-level results: Naive T cell percentage showed a strong correlation with TCR beta diversity. Whereas aged donors had fewer naive CD4+ cells, long-lived donors had more of them and higher diversity. Expanded clonotype shifts may have been confounded, as the donors had an unknown CMV status.

The rearrangement joins TRBV24-1 to TRBJ2-5; 7 bases match TRBD1. What was sequenced was blood. The clonotype originates from a woman in her thirties or forties in good health. CDR3 coding DNA: TGTGCCACCAGTGATAGGACGACAGGGCAAGAGACCCAGTACTTC. Translating gives CATSDRTTGQETQYF.